Sequencing of this T cell receptor (beta chain) was carried out in a study of T-cell reconstitution after alpha-beta-depleted transplantation in children. Trimming took 7 bases from V and 0 from J, leaving 7 bases between them. CDR3 length equals 13 residues. The germline V gene has CDR1 ENHRY and CDR2 SYGVKD. This sample's TCRbeta library carried unique molecular identifier barcodes. TCRdb used MiXCR to reprocess the PCR reads, holding one entry per CDR3 protein. The top ten hold about 3.8% of the sample, which has 350,000 to 400,000 distinct CDR3 sequences, about a fifth seen once. The clonotype originates from a human donor who donated a stem cell graft to a child with acute myeloid leukemia. This sample comprised PBMCs from the stem cell graft donor, obtained from the stem cell graft. This chain uses TRBV10-3 with TRBJ2-1, with D unclear. CDR3 residues: CAIMDGSYNEQFF. The CDR3 DNA reads TGTGCCATCATGGACGGCTCCTACAATGAGCAGTTCTTC.